This TCR beta chain originates from a study of cytomegalovirus exposure and HLA in healthy donors. In the study overall: The 90 to 150 validation repertoires used the same platform as the approximately 620 first-cohort repertoires (as reported by a later analysis).

From germline, CDR1 is PRHDT and CDR2 FYEKMQ (reference sequence). The CDR3 spans 16 residues. The junction had 1 base not matched to a gene; V was cut back by 4 bases and J by 2 bases. Method: immunoSEQ multiplex PCR; TCRdb's copy keeps in-frame clones and lacks some. The sample has over 200,000 clones; 80% to 90% are singletons. This clonotype was obtained from a woman aged 18-29 years in good health and CMV-seronegative. The source material was PBMCs. The rearrangement uses TRBV13 and TRBJ2-5; TRBD2 matches at 16 bases. CDR3 in DNA: TGTGCCAGCAGCTCGGGACTAGCGGGAGGGCAAGAGACCCAGTACTTC. This encodes CASSSGLAGGQETQYF.